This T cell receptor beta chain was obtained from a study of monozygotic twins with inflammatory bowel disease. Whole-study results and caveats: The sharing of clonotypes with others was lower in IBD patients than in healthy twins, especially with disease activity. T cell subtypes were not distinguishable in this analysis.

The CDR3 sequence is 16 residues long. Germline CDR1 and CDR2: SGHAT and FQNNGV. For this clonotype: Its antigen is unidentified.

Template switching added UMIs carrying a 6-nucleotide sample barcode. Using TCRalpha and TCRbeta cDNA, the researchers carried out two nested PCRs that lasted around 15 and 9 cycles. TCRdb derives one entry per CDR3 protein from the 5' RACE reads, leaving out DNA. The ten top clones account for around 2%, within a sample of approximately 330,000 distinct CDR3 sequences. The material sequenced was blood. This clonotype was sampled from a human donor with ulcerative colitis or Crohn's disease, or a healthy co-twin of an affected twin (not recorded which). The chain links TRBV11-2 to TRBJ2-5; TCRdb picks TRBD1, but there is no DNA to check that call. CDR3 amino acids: CASSLGDRGGGETQYF.